The present T cell receptor beta chain was sequenced within a study of blood T cell repertoires in COVID-19. Study background: Collection of acute and convalescent COVID-19 samples took place in the United States, Italy and Spain.

This clone was seen once. The table came from immunoSEQ multiplex PCR; TCRdb's copy has only in-frame clones and leaves some out. The sample holds 200,000 to 250,000 clones, around 88% seen once. CDR1 LNHDA and CDR2 SQIVND come from the germline V gene (reference sequence). The length of the CDR3 is 15 residues. Trimming cost V 5 bases and J 4 bases; bases outside gene matches: 9. Sequenced material: peripheral blood. V is TRBV19 and J is TRBJ1-1, with 8 bases lining up with TRBD1. This clonotype was sampled from a woman in her 30s who had recovered from COVID-19. The CDR3 protein is CASSPRTGLSTEAFF. The CDR3 DNA follows: TGTGCCAGTAGTCCAAGGACAGGGTTGAGCACTGAAGCTTTCTTT.